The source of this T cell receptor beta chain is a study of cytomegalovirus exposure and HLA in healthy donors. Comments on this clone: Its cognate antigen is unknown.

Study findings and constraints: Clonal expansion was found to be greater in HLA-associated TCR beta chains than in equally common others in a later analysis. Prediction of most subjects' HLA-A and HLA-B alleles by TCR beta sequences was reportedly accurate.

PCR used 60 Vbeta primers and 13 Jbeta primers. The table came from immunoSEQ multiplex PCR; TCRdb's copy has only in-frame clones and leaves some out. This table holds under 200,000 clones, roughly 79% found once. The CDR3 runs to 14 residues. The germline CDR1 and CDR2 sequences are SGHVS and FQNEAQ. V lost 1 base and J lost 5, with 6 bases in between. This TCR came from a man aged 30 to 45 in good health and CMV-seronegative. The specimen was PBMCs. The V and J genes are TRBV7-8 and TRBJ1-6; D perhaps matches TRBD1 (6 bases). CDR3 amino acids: CASSLGTDNSPLHF. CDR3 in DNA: TGTGCCAGCAGCTTAGGGACAGATAATTCACCCCTCCACTTT.